Below, one T cell receptor (beta chain) is given with its context. Assay: immunoSEQ multiplex PCR; the TCRdb copy retains only in-frame clones and omits some. The sample gives under 35,000 clones, approximately 90% of which show up once; approximately 8.2% is in the top ten. This sample is part of a study of PD-L1 blockade in urothelial cancer. Study-wide background: Blood analyses occurred 3 weeks (second dose) and 6 weeks post treatment start.

The sample's time point: peripheral blood 6 weeks after treatment start. V dropped 7 bases and J dropped 4; count of bases not matched to a gene: 6. CDR3 length: 14 amino acids. Germline CDR1 reads LNHDA; CDR2 reads SQIVND (reference sequence). This receptor was obtained from a man at least 80 years old with urothelial cancer. Sequenced here: PBMCs, sampled around atezolizumab (anti-PD-L1) treatment. The rearrangement links TRBV19 to TRBJ2-7, with 11 bases lining up with TRBD2. CDR3 in DNA: TGTGCCAGTACCCCCGGGACTAGCGGTTACGAGCAGTACTTC. Its translation is CASTPGTSGYEQYF.